This T cell receptor beta chain was sequenced during a study of blood T cell repertoires in COVID-19. Germline V gene sequence: CDR1 MNHEY, CDR2 SMNVEV (reference sequence). There are 17 residues in the CDR3. The V end lost 6 bases, the J end lost 1 base, and 21 bases lay between the germline ends. Sequencing used immunoSEQ multiplex PCR; TCRdb keeps in-frame clones, though not all of them. Found here are 80,000 to 95,000 clones, 88% of them singletons; the top ten hold around 6.6%. Input material: peripheral blood. V is TRBV27 and J is TRBJ1-1, with D possibly matching TRBD1 (5 bases). This clonotype was obtained from a man in his sixties or seventies with acute or convalescent COVID-19. CDR3 in DNA: TGTGCCAGCAGCCAAATCGGCCCCTCCGGACAGAACACTGAAGCTTTCTTT. It encodes CASSQIGPSGQNTEAFF.